The T cell receptor beta chain under discussion was sequenced for a study of T cell responses to AZD1222 COVID-19 vaccine. The CDR3 has 18 amino acids. The J segment lost 4 bases and the V segment lost 6 bases, leaving 13 bases of the junction unmatched. Germline CDR1 LNHDA, CDR2 SQIVND (reference sequence). Some clones are missing from TCRdb's copy, which holds only in-frame ones; the method was immunoSEQ multiplex PCR. Seen here are tens of thousands of clones, roughly 70% observed once, and the top ten hold over 11%. The clonotype comes from an adult in good health. The sample in question was peripheral blood, obtained on day 0 of AZD1222 vaccination. The J gene is TRBJ1-5, the V gene TRBV19; TRBD1 aligns across 12 bases. The CDR3, as DNA: TGTGCCAGTAGCAGGTGGGGACAGGGGGCAGGGGGAAATCAGCCCCAGCATTTT. This sequence encodes CASSRWGQGAGGNQPQHF.